This T cell receptor beta chain originates from a study of shared clonotypes between healthy human individuals. Study information: For every donor, three CD4 naive, three CD4 memory, two CD8 naive and one CD8 memory plates were used.

TCRdb's copy holds only in-frame clones and misses some; the assay was immunoSEQ multiplex PCR. Of roughly 2.2 million clones detected, 85% to 95% appear once; the ten largest clones hold about 0.36%. Germline V gives CDR1 SGHNT, CDR2 YENEEA. The CDR3 is made up of 11 amino acids. The rearrangement links TRBV11-3 to TRBJ1-1; 11 bases match TRBD1. Sequencing input: naive CD4+ T cells from PBMCs. Subset: CD45RA+ positively selected. The source is a man aged 18 to 30 in good health. Some clones in this sample may be carry-over from other donors' samples. The CDR3 DNA follows: TGTGGGACAGGGGGCAATTGGGAAGCTTTCTTT. This sequence encodes CGTGGNWEAFF.